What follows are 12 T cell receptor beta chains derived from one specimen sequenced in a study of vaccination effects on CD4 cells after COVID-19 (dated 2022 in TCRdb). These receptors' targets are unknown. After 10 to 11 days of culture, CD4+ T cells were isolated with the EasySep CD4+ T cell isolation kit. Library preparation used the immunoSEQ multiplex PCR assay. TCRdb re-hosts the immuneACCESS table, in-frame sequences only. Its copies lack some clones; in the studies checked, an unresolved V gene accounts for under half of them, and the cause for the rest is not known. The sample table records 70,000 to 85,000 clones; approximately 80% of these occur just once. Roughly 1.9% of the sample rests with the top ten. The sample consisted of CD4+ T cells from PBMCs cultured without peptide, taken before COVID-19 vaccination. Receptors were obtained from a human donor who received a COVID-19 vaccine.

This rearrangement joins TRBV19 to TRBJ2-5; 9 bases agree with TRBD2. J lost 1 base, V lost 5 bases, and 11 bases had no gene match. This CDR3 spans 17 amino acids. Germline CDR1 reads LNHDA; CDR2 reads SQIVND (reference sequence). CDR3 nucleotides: TGTGCCAGTAGTCCCCGACGCAGCGGGGGGTCCCAAGAGACCCAGTACTTC. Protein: CASSPRRSGGSQETQYF.

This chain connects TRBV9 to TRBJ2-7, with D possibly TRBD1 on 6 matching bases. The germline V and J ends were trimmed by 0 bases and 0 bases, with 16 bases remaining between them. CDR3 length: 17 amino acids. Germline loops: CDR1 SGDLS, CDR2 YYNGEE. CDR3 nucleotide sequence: TGTGCCAGCAGCGTAGAGGGGACGAGGGGGAGCTCCTACGAGCAGTACGTC. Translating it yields CASSVEGTRGSSYEQYV.

The CDR3 DNA follows: TGTGCCAGCGTCGAGGGTGCAACTAATGAAAAACTGTTTTTT. As protein: CASVEGATNEKLFF. V and J are TRBV18 and TRBJ1-4; D not certain. The CDR3 runs to 14 residues. The germline CDR1 and CDR2 sequences are KGHSH and LQKENI. Trimming took 8 bases from V and 0 from J, leaving 10 bases between them.

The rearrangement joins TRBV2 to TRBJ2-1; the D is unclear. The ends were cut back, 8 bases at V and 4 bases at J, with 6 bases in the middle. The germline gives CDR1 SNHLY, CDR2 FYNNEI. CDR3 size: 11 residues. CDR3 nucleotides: TGTGCCAGCCGTCCGTACAATGAGCAGTTCTTC. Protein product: CASRPYNEQFF.

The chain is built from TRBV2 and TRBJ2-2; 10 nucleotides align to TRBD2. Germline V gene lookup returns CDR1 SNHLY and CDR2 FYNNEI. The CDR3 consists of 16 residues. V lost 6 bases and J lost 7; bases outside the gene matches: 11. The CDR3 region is CASRSERGGLDGELFF. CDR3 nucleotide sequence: TGTGCCAGCAGATCTGAGCGGGGGGGTCTGGACGGGGAGCTGTTTTTT.

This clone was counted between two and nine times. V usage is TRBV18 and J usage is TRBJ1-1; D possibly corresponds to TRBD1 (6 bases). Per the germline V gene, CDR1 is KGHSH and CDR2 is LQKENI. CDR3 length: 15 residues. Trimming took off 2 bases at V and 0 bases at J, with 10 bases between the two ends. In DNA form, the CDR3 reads TGTGCCAGCTCACCATCAGGGGCCGTGAACACTGAAGCTTTCTTT. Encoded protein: CASSPSGAVNTEAFF.

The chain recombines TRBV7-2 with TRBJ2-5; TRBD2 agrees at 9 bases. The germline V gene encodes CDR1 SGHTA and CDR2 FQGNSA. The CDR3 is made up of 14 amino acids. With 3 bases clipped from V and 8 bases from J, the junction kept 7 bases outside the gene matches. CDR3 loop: CASSLALAGQTQYF. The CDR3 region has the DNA TGTGCCAGCAGCTTGGCGCTAGCGGGGCAAACCCAGTACTTC. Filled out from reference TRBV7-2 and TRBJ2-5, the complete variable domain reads GAGVSQSPSNKVTEKGKDVELRCDPISGHTALYWYRQSLGQGLEFLIYFQGNSAPDKSGLPSDRFSAERTGGSVSTLTIQRTQQEDSAVYLCASSLALAGQTQYFGPGTRLLVL.

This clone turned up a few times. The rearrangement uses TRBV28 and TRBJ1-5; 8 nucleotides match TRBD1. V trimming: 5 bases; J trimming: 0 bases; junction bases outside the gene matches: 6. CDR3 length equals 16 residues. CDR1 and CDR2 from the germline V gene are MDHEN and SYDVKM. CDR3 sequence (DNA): TGTGCCAGCAGTATGGGACAGGCTATTAGCAATCAGCCCCAGCATTTT. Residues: CASSMGQAISNQPQHF.

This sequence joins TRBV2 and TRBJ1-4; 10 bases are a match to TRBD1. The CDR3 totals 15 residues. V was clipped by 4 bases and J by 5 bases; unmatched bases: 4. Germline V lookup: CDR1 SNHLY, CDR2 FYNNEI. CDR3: CASSASGQGNEKLFF. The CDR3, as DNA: TGTGCCAGCAGTGCCTCGGGACAGGGGAATGAAAAACTGTTTTTT.

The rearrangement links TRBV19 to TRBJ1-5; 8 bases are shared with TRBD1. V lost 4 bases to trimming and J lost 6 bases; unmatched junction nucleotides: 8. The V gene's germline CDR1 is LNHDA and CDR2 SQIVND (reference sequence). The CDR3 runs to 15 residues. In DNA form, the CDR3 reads TGTGCCAGTAGTACCCAGGGGGCTGAAGTTCAGCCCCAGCATTTT. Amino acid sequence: CASSTQGAEVQPQHF.

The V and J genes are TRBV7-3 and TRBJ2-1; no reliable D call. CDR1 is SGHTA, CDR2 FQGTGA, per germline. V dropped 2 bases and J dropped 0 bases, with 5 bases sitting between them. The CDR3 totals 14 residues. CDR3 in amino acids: CASSLGSSYNEQFF. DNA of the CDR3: TGTGCCAGCAGCTTAGGAAGCTCCTACAATGAGCAGTTCTTC.

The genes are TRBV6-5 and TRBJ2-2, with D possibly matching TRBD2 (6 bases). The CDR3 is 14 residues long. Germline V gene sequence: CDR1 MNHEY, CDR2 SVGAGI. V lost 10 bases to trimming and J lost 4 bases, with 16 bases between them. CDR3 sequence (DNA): TGTGCCACCTCCCCAAGCGGGCGCACCGGGGAGCTGTTTTTT. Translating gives CATSPSGRTGELFF.